The 20 T cell receptor beta chains given below trace back to one sample, sequenced in a study of blood T cell repertoires in COVID-19. This table comes from immunoSEQ multiplex PCR, and its TCRdb copy is limited to in-frame clones, with some not included. The data show around 250,000 clones, about 84% seen once. Sequenced input: PBMCs or T cells enriched from blood (not recorded which). The receptors stem from a woman aged 45 to 65 who had recovered from COVID-19.

CDR3 bases: TGTGCCAGCAGCGGATTGACAGGGGGCAATTCACCCCTCCACTTT. Its protein is CASSGLTGGNSPLHF. The rearrangement links TRBV9 to TRBJ1-6; 10 bases match TRBD1. Germline V gives CDR1 SGDLS, CDR2 YYNGEE. This CDR3 is 15 amino acids long. J was trimmed by 7 bases and V by 3 bases; bases with no gene match: 4.

The chain combines TRBV11-3 with TRBJ1-6, with 8 bases identical to TRBD1. CDR1 is SGHNT and CDR2 is YENEEA in the germline V gene. The CDR3 has 15 amino acids. The V segment lost 4 bases and the J segment 7 bases; nucleotides outside the gene matches: 6. CDR3 loop: CASSSQQGGNSPLHF. CDR3 DNA: TGTGCCAGCAGCTCCCAACAGGGGGGGAATTCACCCCTCCACTTT.

V gene TRBV19 combines with J gene TRBJ1-1, with 8 bases lining up with TRBD1. The germline V gene has CDR1 LNHDA and CDR2 SQIVND (reference sequence). V dropped 4 bases and J dropped 3; count of bases not matched to a gene: 4. This CDR3 has 14 amino acids. The CDR3 coding sequence is TGTGCCAGTAGTACAGGACAGGGACACACTGAAGCTTTCTTT. Its translation is CASSTGQGHTEAFF.

CDR3 in DNA: TGTGCCAGTAGGACGACAGGCGGCTATGGCTACACCTTC. Translating gives CASRTTGGYGYTF. This sequence joins TRBV19 and TRBJ1-2; tentative D call: TRBD1 (6 bases). V lost 6 bases to trimming and J lost 4 bases, with 12 bases between them. The CDR3 runs 13 residues. CDR1 is LNHDA and CDR2 is SQIVND in the germline V gene (reference sequence).

This clone appeared many times. CDR3 DNA: TGTGCCAGCAGTTCCCACCTGACAGGGGCTGGCTACACCTTC. This sequence encodes CASSSHLTGAGYTF. The rearrangement links TRBV27 to TRBJ1-2, with 8 bases that match TRBD1. Germline V gene data show CDR1 as MNHEY and CDR2 as SMNVEV (reference sequence). V dropped 4 bases and J dropped 7; count of bases not matched to a gene: 8. The CDR3 is 14 residues long.

This clone was seen just once. The chain is built from TRBV12-3 or TRBV12-4 and TRBJ2-7; 8 bases are a match to TRBD1. The CDR3 covers 13 residues. J lost 3 bases, V lost 6 bases, and 4 bases had no gene match. Written as DNA, the CDR3 is TGTGCCAGCAGACGGGACAGGCACTACGAGCAGTACTTC. It codes for CASRRDRHYEQYF.

The chain uses TRBV19 and TRBJ2-2, with 11 bases lining up with TRBD2. Germline V lookup: CDR1 LNHDA, CDR2 SQIVND (reference sequence). The CDR3 loop spans 13 amino acids. CDR3 bases: TGTGTCACTAGCGGGAGAGGGACCGGGGAGCTGTTTTTT. Translation gives CVTSGRGTGELFF.

The chain uses TRBV5-1 and TRBJ1-6, with 11 bases that match TRBD1. V shed 4 bases and J 7 bases; nucleotides not matched to a gene: 13. Per germline, CDR1 SGHRS and CDR2 YFSETQ. The CDR3 contains 18 residues. The CDR3 coding sequence is TGCGCCAGCAGCCCCGGACAGGGGGCGCGTCCAGGGAATTCACCCCTCCACTTT. Its protein is CASSPGQGARPGNSPLHF.

In nucleotides, the CDR3 is TGTGCCAGCAGTTTGTCGCCTCCGCAGGGGTATGGCTACACCTTC. Residues: CASSLSPPQGYGYTF. The chain couples TRBV28 to TRBJ1-2, with D possibly TRBD1 on 6 matching bases. CDR1 and CDR2 (germline): MDHEN, SYDVKM. The CDR3 loop spans 15 amino acids. Between the trimmed V and J ends, which lost 3 bases and 5 bases, there was a span of 16 bases.

The genes are TRBV29-1 and TRBJ1-1, with D possibly matching TRBD1 (6 bases). Per the germline V gene, CDR1 is SQVTM and CDR2 is ANQGSEA. The CDR3 sequence is 12 residues long. Trimming shortened V by 0 bases and J by 11 bases, and 13 bases separated the two germline ends. CDR3 bases: TGCAGCGTTGAAGAACGGGGGGCTAGGGCTTTCTTT. This sequence encodes CSVEERGARAFF.

V gene TRBV4-2 combines with J gene TRBJ2-1; D ambiguous. This CDR3 spans 13 amino acids. Deletions cut 0 bases from V and 7 bases from J, with 7 bases between. Germline assignment: CDR1 LGHNA and CDR2 YNFKEQ. CDR3 DNA: TGTGCCAGCAGCCAAGATTTTTCGAATGAGCAGTTCTTC. Translation: CASSQDFSNEQFF.

The chain combines TRBV12-5 with TRBJ1-4; tentative D call: TRBD1 (6 bases). Trimming removed 6 bases from V and 0 bases from J, with 17 bases in between. CDR3 length: 17 amino acids. Germline V gene data show CDR1 as LGHNT and CDR2 as FRNRAP. This CDR3 reads CASGHGQHSPTNEKLFF. In DNA form, the CDR3 reads TGTGCTAGTGGCCATGGACAGCACTCACCAACTAATGAAAAACTGTTTTTT.

The sample holds one count of this clone. V gene TRBV7-2 combines with J gene TRBJ1-4; 7 bases agree with TRBD1. J gave up 2 bases and V 5 bases, and 8 bases lay outside the gene matches. Germline assignment: CDR1 SGHTA and CDR2 FQGNSA. The CDR3 runs 16 residues. CDR3: CASSGQAEVTNEKLFF. CDR3 DNA sequence: TGTGCCAGCAGCGGACAGGCCGAGGTTACTAATGAAAAACTGTTTTTT.

The V call is TRBV11-2, the J call TRBJ2-1; 12 nucleotides line up with TRBD2. In germline, CDR1 is SGHAT, CDR2 FQNNGV. This CDR3 has 16 amino acids. V was pared by 2 bases and J by 9 bases, with 8 bases of the junction left unmatched. CDR3 sequence reads: CASSLLAGGTDGEQFF. CDR3 sequence (DNA): TGTGCCAGCAGCTTACTAGCGGGGGGGACCGACGGTGAGCAGTTCTTC.

The rearrangement uses TRBV6-4 and TRBJ1-6; D might be TRBD1 (5 bases). The CDR3 is made up of 13 amino acids. V was pared by 4 bases and J by 7 bases, with 8 bases between. Germline V gene sequence: CDR1 MRHNA, CDR2 SNTAGT. The CDR3 bases are TGTGCCAGCAGTGTTCAGGGAAATTCACCCCTCCACTTT. Translated, it gives CASSVQGNSPLHF.

This clone turned up a few times. The chain carries TRBV4-3 and TRBJ1-2; TRBD1 matches 8 bases. This CDR3 is built from 15 residues. The V and J ends lost 4 bases and 5 bases, in that order; junction bases with no gene match: 9. Germline V gives CDR1 LGHNA, CDR2 YSLEER. The CDR3, as DNA: TGCGCCAGCAGCCTTGAGGACAGGGCTTTTTATGGCTACACCTTC. Translation: CASSLEDRAFYGYTF.

The chain is built from TRBV19 and TRBJ1-4; D gene uncertain. CDR1 is LNHDA, CDR2 SQIVND, per germline (reference sequence). Deletions cut 5 bases from V and 5 bases from J, with 15 bases between. CDR3 length: 15 residues. CDR3 DNA: TGTGCCAGTAGTGGTACGAGGTTCTTAAATGAAAAACTGTTTTTT. Translated: CASSGTRFLNEKLFF. Drawing the rest from reference TRBV19 and TRBJ1-4, the complete variable domain is DGGITQSPKYLFRKEGQNVTLSCEQNLNHDAMYWYRQDPGQGLRLIYYSQIVNDFQKGDIAEGYSVSREKKESFPLTVTSAQKNPTAFYLCASSGTRFLNEKLFFGSGTQLSVL.

The chain joins TRBV6-5 to TRBJ2-7, with D maybe TRBD2 (6 bases). The CDR3 loop spans 13 amino acids. CDR1 is MNHEY, CDR2 SVGAGI, per germline. Written as DNA, the CDR3 is TGTGCGACGCGGGCGGGGCGCACCTACGAGCAGTACTTC. It is translated as CATRAGRTYEQYF.

The chain links TRBV3-1 (or the pseudogene TRBV3-2) to TRBJ1-2; D unclear. The V gene lost 3 bases and the J gene lost 5 bases, with 10 bases spanning the gap. Germline CDR1 is LGHDT and CDR2 is YNNKEL (reference sequence). The CDR3 runs to 13 residues. The CDR3 DNA reads TGTGCCAGCAGCCAGAAACGGGGATATGGCTACACCTTC. It translates to CASSQKRGYGYTF.

The chain uses TRBV18 and TRBJ1-6, with unresolved D. The CDR3 covers 14 residues. V lost 5 bases to trimming and J lost 0 bases, with 5 bases between them. CDR1 is KGHSH, CDR2 LQKENI, per germline. CDR3 residues: CASSWSSYNSPLHF. The DNA for the CDR3 is TGTGCCAGCTCATGGAGCTCCTATAATTCACCCCTCCACTTT.